This paragraph covers one TCR beta chain sequence. No antigen is known for it. Antigen-specific CD4+ T cell clonotypes were called by their expansion after viral peptide-pool culture in ViraFEST. It was after nine to ten days of culture that CD4+ T cells were isolated. Previously uninfected by SARS-CoV-2, the vaccine recipients also showed negative nucleocapsid antibodies. Germline V gene data show CDR1 as SGHTA and CDR2 as FQGNSA. This CDR3 is built from 15 residues. V lost 4 bases to trimming and J lost 5 bases; unmatched junction nucleotides: 8. The method was immunoSEQ multiplex PCR; TCRdb's version includes in-frame clones alone and lacks a portion of them. The sample yields 50,000 or so clones, 79% seen once. The entry originates in a study of vaccination effects on CD4 cells after COVID-19. Study-level information: Two doses of either BNT162b2 or mRNA-1273 were given to each participant.

Sequences were derived from CD4+ T cells from PBMCs cultured with HCoV-OC43 spike peptides, sampled before COVID-19 vaccination. The subset denotes: HCoV-OC43 spike overlapping peptide pool stimulation. This receptor was taken from a human donor who received a COVID-19 vaccine. This rearrangement joins TRBV7-2 to TRBJ2-5, with TRBD2 matching 9 bases. The CDR3 coding sequence is TGTGCCAGCAGCTCAATGGGACTAGCCAGGGAGACCCAGTACTTC. This sequence encodes CASSSMGLARETQYF.